This TCR beta chain was profiled in a study of cytomegalovirus exposure and HLA in healthy donors. Study outcomes and limitations: Investigators reported 164 TCR beta chains as tied to cytomegalovirus.

With respect to this clone: No antigen is known for it.

Trimming took off 2 bases at V and 6 bases at J, with 2 bases between the two ends. Germline CDR1 and CDR2: SGHDN and FVKESK. CDR3 length: 12 amino acids. Primers: 60 Vbeta forward and 13 Jbeta reverse. Profiled with immunoSEQ multiplex PCR; TCRdb holds only in-frame clones, not every one. The table records tens of thousands of clones, roughly 77% of them present only once. Sequencing was done on a sample of PBMCs. The origin of this receptor is a woman aged 40 to 50 in good health and CMV-seropositive. The chain has TRBV14 and TRBJ1-6, with D unresolved. The CDR3 DNA reads TGTGCCAGCAGCCAACTTAATTCACCCCTCCACTTT. Its translation is CASSQLNSPLHF. The full variable domain, its missing parts supplied by reference TRBV14 and TRBJ1-6, is EAGVTQFPSHSVIEKGQTVTLRCDPISGHDNLYWYRRVMGKEIKFLLHFVKESKQDESGMPNNRFLAERTGGTYSTLKVQPAELEDSGVYFCASSQLNSPLHFGNGTRLTVT.